Listed here are 32 T cell receptor beta chains from one sample, sequenced in a study of shared clonotypes between healthy human individuals (dated by TCRdb to the early 2020s). The protocol used for the library was the immunoSEQ multiplex PCR assay. Drawn from immuneACCESS, this table holds only the in-frame rearrangements with V and J called that TCRdb kept. Clones are partly lost; checked studies trace under half to an unresolved V gene and leave the rest unexplained. The sample data list 450,000 to 500,000 clones, and 76% of these were observed just once. The ten largest clonotypes hold about an eighth of the sample. The sequencing input was PBMCs. The origin of the receptors is a woman aged 40 to 49 in good health. Some clones in this sample may be carry-over from other donors' samples.

The chain combines TRBV27 with TRBJ1-2; D possibly corresponds to TRBD1 (5 bases). V lost 5 bases, J lost 8 bases, and 12 bases lay in between. Germline-derived CDR1 and CDR2 are MNHEY and SMNVEV (reference sequence). The CDR3 is made up of 12 amino acids. The CDR3 is CASSAGLGGYTF. In nucleotides, the CDR3 is TGTGCCAGCAGTGCAGGGTTGGGCGGCTACACCTTC.

The gene calls are TRBV28 and TRBJ2-7, with D possibly TRBD2 on 6 matching bases. This CDR3 has 16 residues. Looked up from germline, CDR1 is MDHEN and CDR2 is SYDVKM. V was shortened by 5 bases and J by 2 bases, with 19 bases between the two germline ends. CDR3 residues: CASSLSLGGGAYEQYF. The CDR3 DNA is TGTGCCAGCAGTCTATCTTTAGGTGGCGGGGCCTACGAGCAGTACTTC.

The rearrangement joins TRBV30 to TRBJ1-5; 7 bases agree with TRBD1. This CDR3 spans 13 amino acids. Germline loops: CDR1 GTSNPN, CDR2 SVGIG (reference sequence). Trimming removed 5 bases from V and 0 bases from J; junction bases left unmatched: 1. CDR3 residues: CAWGTDSNQPQHF. The CDR3 DNA sequence: TGTGCCTGGGGGACAGATAGCAATCAGCCCCAGCATTTT.

This clone showed up just once. The chain has TRBV9 and TRBJ2-7; TRBD1 aligns across 7 bases. Germline CDR1 reads SGDLS; CDR2 reads YYNGEE. The CDR3 has 15 amino acids. V was pared by 3 bases and J by 1 base, with 7 bases of the junction left unmatched. For the CDR3, the DNA is TGTGCCAGCAGCGCGAGCCCGGGACAGTCCTACGAGCAGTACTTC. Translating gives CASSASPGQSYEQYF.

This clone has just one count. The gene calls are TRBV5-8 and TRBJ2-7; 10 bases line up with TRBD1. V shed 4 bases, J shed 4 bases, and the junction held 8 bases outside the gene matches. The CDR3 runs to 15 residues. Germline V gives CDR1 SGHTS, CDR2 YDEGEE. CDR3 amino acids: CASSSNRDRGYEQYF. The CDR3 DNA reads TGTGCCAGCAGCAGTAACCGGGACAGGGGATACGAGCAGTACTTC.

The count of this clone is one. The J gene is TRBJ2-7, the V gene TRBV6-5; maybe TRBD2 (6 bases). Trimming cost V 5 bases and J 3 bases, with 17 bases left between them. The CDR3 is 15 amino acids. From germline, CDR1 is MNHEY and CDR2 SVGAGI. CDR3 loop: CASSGRGAGNYEQYF. The CDR3 DNA reads TGTGCCAGCAGTGGACGCGGGGCAGGGAACTACGAGCAGTACTTC.

The CDR3 loop reads CASSLTPTYNEQFF. The CDR3 bases are TGTGCCAGCAGCTTAACGCCTACATACAATGAGCAGTTCTTC. This chain uses TRBV7-3 with TRBJ2-1; D remains ambiguous. V lost 0 bases to trimming and J lost 4 bases, with 7 bases between them. Germline-derived CDR1 and CDR2 are SGHTA and FQGTGA. There are 14 residues in the CDR3.

The chain uses TRBV19 and TRBJ2-5; maybe TRBD1 (6 bases). Looked up from germline, CDR1 is LNHDA and CDR2 is SQIVND (reference sequence). The CDR3 is 12 residues long. V dropped 4 bases and J dropped 5 bases, with 8 bases sitting between them. The CDR3 loop is CASSNRVETQYF. The CDR3 DNA is TGTGCCAGTAGTAACAGGGTTGAGACCCAGTACTTC.

The chain carries TRBV28 and TRBJ2-5; unclear D gene. In germline, CDR1 is MDHEN, CDR2 SYDVKM. The ends were cut back, 4 bases at V and 14 bases at J, with 11 bases in the middle. This CDR3 comprises 10 residues. In DNA, the CDR3 is TGTGCCAGCAGTTCACGCAACATATACTTC. It specifies CASSSRNIYF. The full variable domain, in which reference TRBV28 and TRBJ2-5 provide the parts outside the CDR3, is DVKVTQSSRYLVKRTGEKVFLECVQDMDHENMFWYRQDPGLGLRLIYFSYDVKMKEKGDIPEGYSVSREKKERFSLILESASTNQTSMYLCASSSRNIYFGPGTRLLVL.

The chain recombines TRBV11-2 with TRBJ1-6; 7 nucleotides match TRBD1. This CDR3 contains 13 residues. Trimming removed 5 bases from V and 9 bases from J; junction bases left unmatched: 4. Germline assignment: CDR1 SGHAT and CDR2 FQNNGV. Here the CDR3 DNA reads TGTGCCAGCAGCCCTACAGGGGTTTCACCCCTCCACTTT. Translating gives CASSPTGVSPLHF.

With respect to this clone: A much larger clone differs by one base, so this may be a read error. This sample includes further DNA sequences coding for the same CDR3. The chain combines TRBV7-2 with TRBJ2-7; D gene ambiguous. Per germline, CDR1 SGHTA and CDR2 FQGNSA. The V end lost 5 bases, the J end lost 2 bases, and 4 bases lay between the germline ends. This CDR3 contains 11 residues. DNA for the CDR3: TGTGCCAGCAGCCCAGCCTACGAGCAGTACTTC. Protein product: CASSPAYEQYF. The complete variable domain, with remaining parts taken from reference TRBV7-2 and TRBJ2-7, reads GAGVSQSPSNKVTEKGKDVELRCDPISGHTALYWYRQSLGQGLEFLIYFQGNSAPDKSGLPSDRFSAERTGGSVSTLTIQRTQQEDSAVYLCASSPAYEQYFGPGTRLTVT.

This clone was recorded only once. The J gene is TRBJ2-2, the V gene TRBV25-1, with D possibly matching TRBD2 (6 bases). V lost 0 bases, J lost 6 bases, and 11 bases lay in between. The germline gives CDR1 MGHDK, CDR2 SYGVNS. The CDR3 sequence is 15 residues long. For the CDR3, the DNA is TGTGCCAGCAGTGAATACGGGGGATTACCCGGGGAGCTGTTTTTT. Its protein product is CASSEYGGLPGELFF.

V gene TRBV7-9 combines with J gene TRBJ2-1; perhaps TRBD2 as D (6 bases). The CDR3 covers 16 residues. The germline gives CDR1 SEHNR, CDR2 FQNEAQ (reference sequence). V was pared by 1 base and J by 4 bases, with 14 bases between. Written as DNA, the CDR3 is TGTGCCAGCAGCTTAGTGTCCGGGAGTGGTTACAATGAGCAGTTCTTC. Protein product: CASSLVSGSGYNEQFF.

The genes are TRBV5-1 and TRBJ1-4; perhaps TRBD1 as D (6 bases). The germline gives CDR1 SGHRS, CDR2 YFSETQ. The CDR3 covers 17 residues. V shed 0 bases and J shed 3 bases, with 15 bases lying between them. CDR3 residues: CASSLAGRTGPNEKLFF. CDR3 DNA: TGCGCCAGCAGCTTGGCTGGCCGTACAGGGCCTAATGAAAAACTGTTTTTT.

A single count supports this clone. This chain links TRBV9 with TRBJ2-1; 7 bases line up with TRBD2. The junction had 12 bases not matched to a gene; V was cut back by 0 bases and J by 9 bases. The germline V gene has CDR1 SGDLS and CDR2 YYNGEE. The CDR3 has 16 amino acids. CDR3 sequence reads: CASSVGEGGRRGEQFF. The CDR3 DNA reads TGTGCCAGCAGCGTAGGGGAGGGTGGGAGGCGTGGTGAGCAGTTCTTC.

A note on this clone: This specimen includes other DNA sequences encoding the same CDR3. The chain uses TRBV7-9 and TRBJ1-1; D may be TRBD1 (5 bases). The CDR3 runs to 12 residues. The V gene lost 2 bases and the J gene lost 5 bases, with 6 bases spanning the gap. Germline V gives CDR1 SEHNR, CDR2 FQNEAQ (reference sequence). The CDR3 DNA is TGTGCCAGCAGCTTAAGGGGTACTGAAGCTTTCTTT. This translates into CASSLRGTEAFF. Based on the CDR3 plus reference TRBV7-9 and TRBJ1-1, the full variable domain is DTGVSQNPRHKITKRGQNVTFRCDPISEHNRLYWYRQTLGQGPEFLTYFQNEAQLEKSRLLSDRFSAERPKGSFSTLEIQRTEQGDSAMYLCASSLRGTEAFFGQGTRLTVV.

Points on this clone: This may be a read error: a much more frequent sequence differs by one nucleotide. V and J are TRBV4-1 and TRBJ2-2, with 11 bases that match TRBD2. The CDR3 contains 17 residues. Germline loops: CDR1 MGHRA, CDR2 YSYEKL. CDR3 nucleotide sequence: TGCGACAGCAGCCAAAGGACTAGCGGGCATAACACCGGGGAGCTGTTTTTT. Its translation: CDSSQRTSGHNTGELFF.

CDR3 nucleotide sequence: TGTGCCAGCTCACCCCCTGCGGGACTAAGCACAGATACGCAGTATTTT. Translation: CASSPPAGLSTDTQYF. This chain links TRBV18 with TRBJ2-3, with 7 positions matching TRBD2. V gave up 3 bases and J gave up 0 bases; unmatched junction bases: 6. This CDR3 has 16 residues. Germline V gene data show CDR1 as KGHSH and CDR2 as LQKENI.

The gene calls are TRBV25-1 and TRBJ1-2; TRBD1 agrees at 12 bases. The CDR3 is made up of 17 amino acids. Trimming took 7 bases from V and 8 from J; bases not matched to a gene: 17. Germline-derived CDR1 and CDR2 are MGHDK and SYGVNS. The CDR3 protein is CASNDHFGTGGISGYTF. CDR3 DNA: TGTGCCAGCAATGACCACTTCGGGACAGGGGGCATATCGGGCTACACCTTC.

The genes are TRBV5-1 and TRBJ2-1, with 8 bases fitting TRBD2. V shed 4 bases and J 7 bases; nucleotides not matched to a gene: 10. CDR3 length equals 15 residues. CDR1 and CDR2 from the germline V gene are SGHRS and YFSETQ. The chain's CDR3 is CASSPRSGRENEQFF. CDR3 bases: TGCGCCAGCAGCCCTAGAAGCGGGAGAGAAAATGAGCAGTTCTTC.

V usage is TRBV29-1 and J usage is TRBJ2-7; 7 bases map to TRBD1. V gave up 4 bases and J gave up 3 bases; unmatched junction bases: 3. CDR3 size: 12 residues. CDR1 and CDR2 (germline): SQVTM, ANQGSEA. The chain's CDR3 is CSVVAGGYEQYF. The CDR3 nucleotides are TGCAGCGTTGTGGCAGGGGGCTACGAGCAGTACTTC.

This clone was recorded only once. The sample holds other DNA sequences that translate to the same CDR3. The V gene is TRBV7-2, the J gene TRBJ1-1, with 7 positions matching TRBD1. With 2 bases clipped from V and 5 bases from J, the junction kept 5 bases outside the gene matches. CDR3 length: 14 amino acids. The germline V gene encodes CDR1 SGHTA and CDR2 FQGNSA. CDR3 loop: CASSLSGGGTEAFF. CDR3 DNA: TGTGCCAGCAGCTTATCAGGGGGTGGAACTGAAGCTTTCTTT.

V usage is TRBV27 and J usage is TRBJ2-1, with 10 bases aligning to TRBD2. This CDR3 region has 15 residues. V lost 8 bases, J lost 6 bases, and 10 bases stayed unmatched. Germline CDR1 and CDR2: MNHEY and SMNVEV (reference sequence). CDR3 sequence reads: CASGQLAGVSNEQFF. In nucleotides, the CDR3 is TGTGCCAGCGGGCAGCTAGCGGGAGTGAGCAATGAGCAGTTCTTC.

This clone was seen once. The chain links TRBV29-1 to TRBJ1-1, with 9 bases matching TRBD1. The V gene's germline CDR1 is SQVTM and CDR2 ANQGSEA. The CDR3 has 15 amino acids. With 8 bases clipped from V and 1 base from J, the junction kept 11 bases outside the gene matches. The CDR3 nucleotides are TGCAGCTCCAGCCGGGACAGGGTTGAGAACACTGAAGCTTTCTTT. It yields the protein CSSSRDRVENTEAFF.

The rearrangement uses TRBV4-1 and TRBJ2-1; 14 nucleotides agree with TRBD2. V was clipped by 4 bases and J by 6 bases; unmatched bases: 5. Germline V gives CDR1 MGHRA, CDR2 YSYEKL. This CDR3 region has 16 residues. This CDR3 is CASSPRGTSGSNEQFF. The CDR3 nucleotides read TGCGCCAGCAGCCCGCGCGGGACTAGCGGGAGCAATGAGCAGTTCTTC.

The chain has TRBV2 and TRBJ2-2; D unclear. This CDR3 contains 13 residues. The germline V gene has CDR1 SNHLY and CDR2 FYNNEI. V was clipped by 1 base and J by 1 base, with 1 base between them. In DNA form, the CDR3 reads TGTGCCAGCAGTGAAGAGAACACCGGGGAGCTGTTTTTT. This codes for CASSEENTGELFF. Full variable domain (outside the CDR3, taken from reference TRBV2 and TRBJ2-2): EPEVTQTPSHQVTQMGQEVILRCVPISNHLYFYWYRQILGQKVEFLVSFYNNEISEKSEIFDDQFSVERPDGSNFTLKIRSTKLEDSAMYFCASSEENTGELFFGEGSRLTVL.

The genes are TRBV7-3 and TRBJ2-5, with D unresolved. V was cut by 4 bases and J by 5 bases, with 11 bases left in between. Germline CDR1 reads SGHTA; CDR2 reads FQGTGA. This CDR3 is built from 13 residues. CDR3: CASSSRARETQYF. CDR3 DNA sequence: TGTGCCAGCAGCTCTAGGGCTAGGGAGACCCAGTACTTC.

The chain is built from TRBV28 and TRBJ2-2, with D tentatively TRBD2 (5 bases). The CDR3 totals 15 residues. The ends were cut back, 3 bases at V and 5 bases at J, with 13 bases in the middle. Germline V lookup: CDR1 MDHEN, CDR2 SYDVKM. The CDR3 sequence: CASSLISRVTGELFF. CDR3 in DNA: TGTGCCAGCAGTTTGATATCGCGGGTGACCGGGGAGCTGTTTTTT.

V gene TRBV5-1 combines with J gene TRBJ2-7; 11 bases agree with TRBD2. V gave up 1 base and J gave up 5 bases; unmatched junction bases: 2. CDR3 length: 14 residues. The germline V gene has CDR1 SGHRS and CDR2 YFSETQ. CDR3 coding DNA: TGCGCCAGCAGCTTGACTAGCGGGAGCCACGAGCAGTACTTC. It is translated as CASSLTSGSHEQYF.

Notes on this clone: The sample carries other DNA sequences with the same CDR3. V gene TRBV2 combines with J gene TRBJ1-5; no clear D. V shed 4 bases and J shed 5 bases, with 6 bases lying between them. Per germline, CDR1 SNHLY and CDR2 FYNNEI. This CDR3 region has 12 residues. The DNA of the CDR3 is TGTGCCAGCAGTGCAGGTTATCAGCCCCAGCATTTT. Translating gives CASSAGYQPQHF.

The chain couples TRBV15 to TRBJ2-7; perhaps TRBD1 as D (6 bases). Germline values: CDR1 LNHNV, CDR2 YYDKDF (reference sequence). CDR3 length: 18 amino acids. The ends were cut back, 1 base at V and 0 bases at J, with 19 bases in the middle. The CDR3 DNA reads TGTGCCACCAGCAGAGCCCCTAGGGGGTACGGGGACTCCTACGAGCAGTACTTC. This sequence encodes CATSRAPRGYGDSYEQYF.

This chain uses TRBV28 with TRBJ2-1; TRBD2 agrees at 8 bases. With 4 bases clipped from V and 11 bases from J, the junction kept 4 bases outside the gene matches. Germline values: CDR1 MDHEN, CDR2 SYDVKM. CDR3 length: 12 residues. The CDR3 DNA follows: TGTGCCAGCAGTTCGGGGGGGGTTCAGCAGTTCTTC. Translation: CASSSGGVQQFF.